Presented here are 14 T cell receptor beta chains from one specimen sequenced in a study of shared clonotypes between healthy human individuals. Profiled with immunoSEQ multiplex PCR; TCRdb holds only in-frame clones, not every one. Counted here are about 110,000 clones, about 63% occurring once; the ten biggest clones make up 20% to 25%. Sequencing was carried out using memory CD8+ T cells sorted from blood. Subset indicated: CD45RO+ cells pooled with CCR7-negative TemRA cells. These receptors were obtained from a woman aged 25 to 45 in good health.

This rearrangement joins TRBV10-3 to TRBJ2-7, with D perhaps TRBD2 (6 bases). Trimming removed 6 bases at V and 4 bases at J, with 22 bases between. Per the germline V gene, CDR1 is ENHRY and CDR2 is SYGVKD. This CDR3 contains 16 residues. CDR3 region: CAIRAWGDSIGYEQYF. The CDR3 DNA is TGTGCCATCAGGGCTTGGGGGGATAGCATTGGGTACGAGCAGTACTTC.

This clone has just one count. A far larger clone is one base from this, pointing to a likely read error. J is TRBJ1-2 and V is TRBV2; D is unresolved. Germline lookup yields CDR1 SNHLY and CDR2 FYNNEI. The CDR3 totals 13 residues. The CDR3, as DNA: TGTGCCAGCAGACAACCGGAACCCTATGACTACACCTTC. It yields the protein CASRQPEPYDYTF.

This sequence joins TRBV15 and TRBJ2-3; TRBD1 is a possible D gene (5 bases). V lost 5 bases and J 2 bases, leaving 11 bases between the germline ends. The CDR3 extends over 14 amino acids. Germline CDR1 is LNHNV and CDR2 is YYDKDF (reference sequence). CDR3: CATSFLGATDTQYF. The CDR3 DNA sequence: TGTGCCACCAGCTTCCTTGGGGCCACAGATACGCAGTATTTT.

This clone was counted ten times or more. The J gene is TRBJ1-1, the V gene TRBV2, with 8 bases aligning to TRBD1. Germline values: CDR1 SNHLY, CDR2 FYNNEI. Trimming took 2 bases from V and 3 from J; bases not matched to a gene: 2. This CDR3 is 14 amino acids long. CDR3 loop: CASSEQGAYTEAFF. CDR3 nucleotide sequence: TGTGCCAGCAGTGAACAGGGGGCTTACACTGAAGCTTTCTTT.

V gene TRBV29-1 combines with J gene TRBJ2-7, with TRBD2 identical over 11 bases. The V segment lost 6 bases and the J segment 2 bases; nucleotides outside the gene matches: 6. This CDR3 comprises 14 residues. Germline V gene lookup returns CDR1 SQVTM and CDR2 ANQGSEA. The CDR3 region has the DNA TGCAGCGTCGTCGGACTAGCGGGCACCTACGAGCAGTACTTC. Protein product: CSVVGLAGTYEQYF.

The chain combines TRBV7-9 with TRBJ1-6; D not certain. The CDR3 runs to 13 residues. Trimming removed 1 base at V and 14 bases at J, with 12 bases between. From germline, CDR1 is SEHNR and CDR2 FQNEAQ (reference sequence). The CDR3 coding sequence is TGTGCCAGCAGCTTAGTGACCGAGTCTACCCTCCACTTT. Its protein product is CASSLVTESTLHF.

The chain is built from TRBV13 and TRBJ2-7; D might be TRBD2 (6 bases). This CDR3 contains 15 residues. In germline, CDR1 is PRHDT, CDR2 FYEKMQ (reference sequence). The ends were cut back, 0 bases at V and 5 bases at J, with 14 bases in the middle. CDR3 nucleotides: TGTGCCAGCAGCTTAGGCCGGGAGATTGGGGACGAGCAGTACTTC. It yields the protein CASSLGREIGDEQYF.

This clone was counted once. The V and J genes are TRBV10-2 and TRBJ1-1, with D possibly being TRBD1 (6 bases). V was pared by 6 bases and J by 2 bases, with 7 bases between. CDR3 length: 12 amino acids. CDR1 and CDR2 from the germline V gene are WSHSY and SAAADI. As DNA, the CDR3 is TGCGCCAGCAGGACAGGTAACACTGAAGCTTTCTTT. It is translated as CASRTGNTEAFF.

This chain joins TRBV5-4 and TRBJ2-4; 10 positions agree with TRBD2. Per germline, CDR1 SGHNT and CDR2 YYREEE (reference sequence). The CDR3 has 17 amino acids. J lost 0 bases, V lost 3 bases, and 6 bases had no gene match. CDR3 in amino acids: CASSSGLAKEAKNIQYF. DNA of the CDR3: TGTGCCAGCAGCTCGGGACTAGCGAAAGAAGCCAAAAACATTCAGTACTTC.

The J gene is TRBJ1-1, the V gene TRBV2; D is undetermined. Trimming stripped 3 bases from V and 10 bases from J, with 6 bases between. CDR1 and CDR2 (germline): SNHLY, FYNNEI. The CDR3 sequence is 10 residues long. The CDR3 bases are TGTGCCAGCAGTGACTGGCTAGCTTTCTTT. Translating it yields CASSDWLAFF.

This clone was picked up many times. The chain is built from TRBV28 and TRBJ2-7; D unclear. There are 13 residues in the CDR3. Germline values: CDR1 MDHEN, CDR2 SYDVKM. The V gene lost 2 bases and the J gene lost 0 bases, with 5 bases spanning the gap. CDR3 residues: CASSLADSYEQYF. CDR3 nucleotide sequence: TGTGCCAGCAGTTTAGCGGACTCCTACGAGCAGTACTTC. Variable domain in full (rest from reference TRBV28 and TRBJ2-7): DVKVTQSSRYLVKRTGEKVFLECVQDMDHENMFWYRQDPGLGLRLIYFSYDVKMKEKGDIPEGYSVSREKKERFSLILESASTNQTSMYLCASSLADSYEQYFGPGTRLTVT.

This clone was counted only a few times. The CDR3 DNA reads as TGTGCCAGTAGTTTAACCGGGACAGGCCCAGCCTACGAGCAGTACTTC. Translation: CASSLTGTGPAYEQYF. J is TRBJ2-7 and V is TRBV19, with TRBD1 matching 8 bases. Germline CDR1 and CDR2: LNHDA and SQIVND (reference sequence). After removal of 5 bases from V and 2 bases from J, the junction contained 11 bases not matched to a gene. CDR3 size: 16 residues.

This chain links TRBV28 with TRBJ1-5, with D unresolved. The germline CDR1 and CDR2 sequences are MDHEN and SYDVKM. V shed 2 bases and J shed 1 base, with 9 bases lying between them. CDR3 length: 15 amino acids. The CDR3 sequence: CASSLAQGSNQPQHF. CDR3 DNA: TGTGCCAGCAGTTTAGCACAAGGGAGCAATCAGCCCCAGCATTTT.

The gene calls are TRBV5-8 and TRBJ2-3; D gene unclear. The V and J ends lost 4 bases and 5 bases respectively, with 20 bases between them. Germline V CDR1 and CDR2: SGHTS, YDEGEE. The CDR3 extends over 16 amino acids. CDR3 loop: CASSQALDGDVDTQYF. CDR3 DNA sequence: TGTGCCAGCAGCCAAGCCCTAGATGGGGATGTAGATACGCAGTATTTT.